This TCR beta chain was recovered during a study of T cell responses to AZD1222 COVID-19 vaccine. CDR1 and CDR2 from the germline V gene are LGHDT and YNNKEL (reference sequence). Trimming took off 4 bases at V and 0 bases at J, with 13 bases between the two ends. The CDR3 has 17 residues. Analyses pooled second doses at about 4 or about 12 weeks. Study outcomes and limitations: Just a handful of people given AZD1222 tested seropositive at baseline. Two AZD1222 administrations were followed by greater Spike-specific TCR breadth and depth. The CD4 TCRs associated with vaccination extended across spike and predominated at 160-218 and 743-854.

Here immunoSEQ multiplex PCR was the method, and the copy in TCRdb shows in-frame clones only, minus some. The sample lists about 160,000 clones, 92% occurring once. On this clone: The antigen remains unidentified.

This TCR came from an adult who received the AZD1222 COVID-19 vaccine. V and J are TRBV3-1 (or the pseudogene TRBV3-2) and TRBJ2-6, with a tentative D call TRBD1 (6 bases). Sequencing was performed on peripheral blood, taken 28 days after the second AZD1222 dose. In DNA form, the CDR3 reads TGTGCCAGCAGCCTCCCGGGACACTCCTCTGGGGCCAACGTCCTGACTTTC. Amino acid sequence: CASSLPGHSSGANVLTF.